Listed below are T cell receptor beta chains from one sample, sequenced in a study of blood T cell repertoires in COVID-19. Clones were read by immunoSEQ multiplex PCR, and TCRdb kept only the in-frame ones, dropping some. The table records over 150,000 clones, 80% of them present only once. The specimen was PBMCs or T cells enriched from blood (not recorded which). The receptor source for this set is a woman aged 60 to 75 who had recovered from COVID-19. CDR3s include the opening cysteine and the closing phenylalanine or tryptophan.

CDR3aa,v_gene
CASSQASQGNYGYTF,TRBV4-2
CASSSRTGRPEAFF,TRBV19
CASSYDRGAKNTEAFF,TRBV6-5
CASSIREGARGYTF,TRBV19
CASSPGQGRDEQFF,TRBV7-2
CASSGLTSGEGHEQFF,TRBV9
CASRPKGGAGGEKLFF,TRBV7-8
CASSPRQGTLQPQHF,TRBV7-8
CASSDPTSGGPSYNEQFF,TRBV6-4
CASSTRGRGGEKLFF,TRBV11-2
CAIRYGHSTGGYTF,TRBV10-3
CASSLTGRYEQYF,TRBV5-1
CASSQYRGSGNTIYF,TRBV4-1
CATSDPGQGADTQYF,TRBV24-1
CAWTGTAFYGYTF,TRBV30